This T cell receptor beta chain emerged from a study of control samples from healthy donors and cancer patients. Clones were read by immunoSEQ multiplex PCR, and TCRdb kept only the in-frame ones, dropping some. The profile covers fewer than 95,000 clones, with 90% to 95% appearing a single time and 15% to 19% taken by the ten largest. This receptor was taken from a man in his thirties or forties in good health. Sequencing was carried out using blood.

CDR3 in DNA: TGTGCCAGCAGCCGCGGGGCCTGGGGGCAAGAGACCCAGTACTTC. This codes for CASSRGAWGQETQYF. This chain joins TRBV3-1 (or the pseudogene TRBV3-2) and TRBJ2-5; tentatively, D is TRBD2 (6 bases). The CDR3 runs to 15 residues. CDR1 is LGHDT and CDR2 is YNNKEL in the germline V gene (reference sequence). Trimming cost V 4 bases and J 2 bases, with 14 bases left between them.